This T cell receptor (beta chain) was captured by sequencing in a study of Ad26.COV2.S vaccination and SARS-CoV-2 variants. Study findings and constraints: Non-spike TCR breadth did not differ much between vaccine and placebo recipients. Total T cell responses were possibly underestimated by TCR breadth and depth analyses. Reports say spike-specific CD8+ and CD4+ T cell responses covered substantial breadth after vaccination.

With respect to this clone: The antigen is unknown.

The repertoire was sequenced with immunoSEQ multiplex PCR; TCRdb's copy has only in-frame clones and lacks some. The table lists 300,000 to 450,000 clones, around 90% of them singletons. This TCR came from a human donor who had recovered from COVID-19. The sample in question was peripheral blood, obtained after recovery from COVID-19.

CDR3 loop: CASSIAGGNTEAFF. CDR3 bases: TGTGCCAGTAGTATCGCAGGGGGGAACACTGAAGCTTTCTTT. This rearrangement joins TRBV19 to TRBJ1-1, with 7 bases identical to TRBD1. V was clipped by 3 bases and J by 1 base; unmatched bases: 2. The CDR3 totals 14 residues. In germline, CDR1 is LNHDA, CDR2 SQIVND (reference sequence).